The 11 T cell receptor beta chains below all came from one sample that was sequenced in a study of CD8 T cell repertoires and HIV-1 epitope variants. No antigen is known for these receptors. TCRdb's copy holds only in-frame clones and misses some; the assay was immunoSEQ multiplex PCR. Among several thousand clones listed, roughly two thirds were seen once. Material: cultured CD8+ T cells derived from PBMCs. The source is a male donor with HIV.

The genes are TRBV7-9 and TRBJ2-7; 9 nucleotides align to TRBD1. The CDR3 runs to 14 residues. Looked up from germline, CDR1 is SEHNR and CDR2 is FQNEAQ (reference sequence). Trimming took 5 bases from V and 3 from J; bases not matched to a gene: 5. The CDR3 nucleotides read TGTGCCAGCAGCATCCCGGGACAGGGCTACGAGCAGTACTTC. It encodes CASSIPGQGYEQYF.

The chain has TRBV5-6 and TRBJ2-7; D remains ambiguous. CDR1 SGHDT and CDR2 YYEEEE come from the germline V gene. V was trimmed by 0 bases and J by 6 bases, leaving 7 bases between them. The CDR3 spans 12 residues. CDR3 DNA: TGTGCCAGCAGCTTGGCGCTTGCCGAGCAGTACTTC. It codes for CASSLALAEQYF.

The CDR3 DNA reads TGTGCCAGCATCCTAAGCACGGGAAAAGGGGGAGGAAACACCATATATTTT. It encodes CASILSTGKGGGNTIYF. The chain uses TRBV28 and TRBJ1-3; tentative D call: TRBD1 (6 bases). V lost 7 bases to trimming and J lost 4 bases, with 23 bases between them. Germline V gene data show CDR1 as MDHEN and CDR2 as SYDVKM. The CDR3 loop spans 17 amino acids.

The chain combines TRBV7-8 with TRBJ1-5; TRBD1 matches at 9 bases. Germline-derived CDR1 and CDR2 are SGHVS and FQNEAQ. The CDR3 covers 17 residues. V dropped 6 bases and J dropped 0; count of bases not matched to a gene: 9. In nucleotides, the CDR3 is TGTGCCAGCAGAAAGGGACAGGGATTTTATAGCAATCAGCCCCAGCATTTT. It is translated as CASRKGQGFYSNQPQHF.

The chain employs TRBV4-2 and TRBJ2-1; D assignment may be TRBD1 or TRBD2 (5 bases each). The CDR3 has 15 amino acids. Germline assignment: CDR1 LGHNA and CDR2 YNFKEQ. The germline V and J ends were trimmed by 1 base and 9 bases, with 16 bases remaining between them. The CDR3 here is CASSQGGRSSGEQFF. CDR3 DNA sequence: TGTGCCAGCAGCCAAGGGGGACGAAGCTCGGGTGAGCAGTTCTTC.

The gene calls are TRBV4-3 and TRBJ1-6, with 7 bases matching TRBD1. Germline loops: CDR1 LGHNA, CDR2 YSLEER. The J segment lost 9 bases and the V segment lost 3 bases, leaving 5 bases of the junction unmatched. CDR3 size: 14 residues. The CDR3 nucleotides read TGCGCCAGCAGCCAGGTACAGGGGACTTCACCCCTCCACTTT. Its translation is CASSQVQGTSPLHF.

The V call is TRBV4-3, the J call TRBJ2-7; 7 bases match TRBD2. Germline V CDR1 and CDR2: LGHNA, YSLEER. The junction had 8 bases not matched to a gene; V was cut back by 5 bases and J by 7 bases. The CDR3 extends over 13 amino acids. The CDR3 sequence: CASSVRLADEQYF. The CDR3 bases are TGCGCCAGCAGCGTGCGACTAGCTGATGAGCAGTACTTC.

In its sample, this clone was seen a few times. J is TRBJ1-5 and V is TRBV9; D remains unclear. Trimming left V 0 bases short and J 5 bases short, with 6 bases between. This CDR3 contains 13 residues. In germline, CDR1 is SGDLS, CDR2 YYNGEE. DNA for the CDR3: TGTGCCAGCAGCGTAGAGGGAGATCAGCCCCAGCATTTT. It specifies CASSVEGDQPQHF. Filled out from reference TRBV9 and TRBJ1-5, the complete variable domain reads DSGVTQTPKHLITATGQRVTLRCSPRSGDLSVYWYQQSLDQGLQFLIQYYNGEERAKGNILERFSAQQFPDLHSELNLSSLELGDSALYFCASSVEGDQPQHFGDGTRLSIL.

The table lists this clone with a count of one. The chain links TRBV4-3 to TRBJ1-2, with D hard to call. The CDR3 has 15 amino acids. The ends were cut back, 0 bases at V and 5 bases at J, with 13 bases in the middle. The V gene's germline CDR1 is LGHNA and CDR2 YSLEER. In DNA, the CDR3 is TGCGCCAGCAGCCAAGACCCCGGGGAAATTTATGGCTACACCTTC. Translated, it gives CASSQDPGEIYGYTF.

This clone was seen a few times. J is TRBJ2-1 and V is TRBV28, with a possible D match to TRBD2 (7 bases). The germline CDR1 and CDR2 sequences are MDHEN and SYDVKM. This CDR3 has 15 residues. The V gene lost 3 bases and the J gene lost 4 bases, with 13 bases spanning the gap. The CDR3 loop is CASSFEGGLYNEQFF. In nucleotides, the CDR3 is TGTGCCAGCAGTTTCGAGGGGGGGCTTTACAATGAGCAGTTCTTC.

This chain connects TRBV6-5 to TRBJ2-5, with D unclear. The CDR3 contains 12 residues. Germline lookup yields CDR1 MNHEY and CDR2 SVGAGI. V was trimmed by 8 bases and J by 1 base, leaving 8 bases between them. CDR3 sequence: CASGVVQETQYF. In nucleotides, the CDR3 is TGTGCCAGCGGGGTCGTCCAAGAGACCCAGTACTTC.